This T cell receptor (beta chain) is from a study of CD8 T cells in Susac syndrome (dated by TCRdb to between 2018 and 2021). A note on the overall study: The study used repertoire sequencing to test whether antigen drove CD8+ T cell activation and differentiation in Susac syndrome. The study compared CD8+ T cell repertoire clonality among 12 healthy donors, approximately 14 Susac syndrome patients and around 16 multiple sclerosis patients. Results the study describes overall, beyond this receptor: The study acknowledged that relatively few individuals were included in the TCR sequencing and HLA analysis.

High-throughput TCR beta sequencing profiled peripheral blood CD8+ and CD4+ T cells from healthy donors, Susac syndrome patients and multiple sclerosis patients. Treatment-naive patients with stable or active relapsing-remitting disease fulfilling revised McDonald criteria were used as multiple sclerosis controls. Bulk CD8+ and CD4+ T cells were purified magnetically by negative isolation, whereas CD8+ TEMRA cells were enriched by FACS. Blood was collected in EDTA tubes and processed within 24 hours, with PBMCs isolated through density gradient centrifugation. PBMCs intended for TCR sequencing were frozen in liquid nitrogen and were later thawed in a 37 degrees C water bath. Purity of sorted or isolated CD4+, CD8+ and CD8+ TEMRA cells was at least 90%. Of note for this clonotype: Its antigen remains unidentified. Nothing much larger sits one base from this clone, and base qualities are not available.

Based on the germline V gene, the CDR1 and CDR2 sequences are SGHRS and YFSETQ. At the junction V is shortened by 4 bases and J by 4 bases; bases outside the gene matches: 4. Inclusive of the bounding cysteine and phenylalanine, the CDR3 is 13 residues long. The kept DNA is CDR3 alone, 39 bases in frame from the first base. RNA was extracted with the RNeasy kit and 0.5 to 1 ug was reverse transcribed using random hexamers. The immunoSEQ multiplex PCR assay, covering 54 Vbeta and 13 Jbeta segments, was used to amplify TCR beta CDR3 regions. PCR amplification bias was corrected using a synthetic template baseline for primer optimization and computational correction. In the paper's pipeline: Only productive sequences were kept, with reads annotated to V, D and J genes according to IMGT and analyzed in immunoSEQ Analyzer. Clonality was computed as one minus Shannon entropy normalized by log2 of the number of productive unique sequences. For each patient and control, public and private clones were evaluated among the 100 most prevalent clones. Clones were defined as Susac-specific if absent from the healthy and MS cohorts, from some 1,000 published viral clones and from other ImmuneACCESS disease sequences. The public reads were quality trimmed at Q25 with fastp and then assembled into clones with MiXCR by TCRdb, keeping productive beta chains. Duplicate CDR3 protein sequences are folded into a single record with the most common DNA and genes. TCRdb's processing, not the authors', yielded these V and J calls. This sample comprises 400,000 to 550,000 distinct CDR3 sequences, more than 80% of them detected only once. The ten largest clonotypes hold more than 0.09% of the sample.

The receptor comes from a human donor with multiple sclerosis. Sequencing was performed on CD8+ T cells from PBMCs. The chain employs TRBV5-1 and TRBJ2-7; the junction holds 8 bases that match TRBD1. The nucleotide sequence reads TGCGCCAGCAGCGGCAGGGGGCGTTACGAGCAGTACTTC. The encoded protein is CASSGRGRYEQYF.